The 22 T cell receptor beta chains presented below share a single source sample, sequenced in a study of cytotoxic CD8 clonotypes in ibrutinib-treated CLL. Assay: immunoSEQ multiplex PCR; the TCRdb copy retains only in-frame clones and omits some. This table has about 160,000 clones, 81% appearing once. The sequences come from PBMCs, collected after 12 months of ibrutinib treatment. The receptors here all came from a human donor with chronic lymphocytic leukemia.

V usage is TRBV29-1 and J usage is TRBJ1-4, with TRBD1 matching over 10 bases. With 4 bases clipped from V and 7 bases from J, the junction kept 9 bases outside the gene matches. The CDR3 is 15 amino acids. Germline CDR1 and CDR2: SQVTM and ANQGSEA. The CDR3, as DNA: TGCAGCGTTGTTTCCCCCGGGACAGGGGTTGAAAAACTGTTTTTT. Protein: CSVVSPGTGVEKLFF.

The chain employs TRBV11-1 and TRBJ1-3, with D possibly TRBD1 on 6 matching bases. Trimming took 5 bases from V and 5 from J, leaving 16 bases between them. The CDR3 spans 15 residues. CDR1 SGHAT and CDR2 FQDESV come from the germline V gene (reference sequence). The CDR3 DNA sequence: TGTGCCAGCAGCCCGCAAAACACAGGGAGAAACACCATATATTTT. It codes for CASSPQNTGRNTIYF. Full variable domain (outside the CDR3, taken from reference TRBV11-1 and TRBJ1-3): EAEVAQSPRYKITEKSQAVAFWCDPISGHATLYWYRQILGQGPELLVQFQDESVVDDSQLPKDRFSAERLKGVDSTLKIQPAELGDSAMYLCASSPQNTGRNTIYFGEGSWLTVV.

This clone was detected a few times. V is TRBV9 and J is TRBJ1-2; D is uncertain. V shed 4 bases and J shed 1 base, with 11 bases lying between them. The CDR3 runs to 14 residues. Germline V gives CDR1 SGDLS, CDR2 YYNGEE. The CDR3 is CASSPRSDNYGYTF. CDR3 bases: TGTGCCAGCAGCCCCAGATCCGATAACTATGGCTACACCTTC.

The V and J genes are TRBV6-6 and TRBJ1-2; D unresolved. CDR3 length equals 13 residues. Germline V lookup: CDR1 MNHNY, CDR2 SVGAGI (reference sequence). Trimming cost V 2 bases and J 8 bases, with 12 bases left between them. For the CDR3, the DNA is TGTGCCAGCAGTTACGGGAGAGCGGAGGGCTACACCTTC. Translation: CASSYGRAEGYTF.

This clone has only one observation. The rearrangement joins TRBV19 to TRBJ1-4, with 7 bases matching TRBD1. The CDR3 is 14 residues long. Germline trimming cut 8 bases from V and 5 bases from J; bases unmatched to any gene: 8. CDR1 LNHDA and CDR2 SQIVND come from the germline V gene (reference sequence). The CDR3 DNA is TGTGCCAGTGGTGGACAGGCCTCGAATGAAAAACTGTTTTTT. This translates into CASGGQASNEKLFF.

The rearrangement uses TRBV5-1 and TRBJ2-3, with a tentative D call TRBD2 (5 bases). This CDR3 has 15 residues. Between the trimmed V and J ends, which lost 0 bases and 5 bases, there was a span of 13 bases. Germline lookup yields CDR1 SGHRS and CDR2 YFSETQ. CDR3 protein: CASSLGSVGKDTQYF. The CDR3, as DNA: TGCGCCAGCAGCTTGGGTAGCGTAGGTAAAGATACGCAGTATTTT.

V gene TRBV18 combines with J gene TRBJ2-7, with 9 bases that match TRBD2. The trim removed 5 bases at V and 5 bases at J, leaving 13 bases unmatched. From germline, CDR1 is KGHSH and CDR2 LQKENI. CDR3 size: 16 residues. The chain's CDR3 is CASSTQTSGVSHEQYF. CDR3 in DNA: TGTGCCAGCTCAACCCAGACTAGCGGCGTTTCCCACGAGCAGTACTTC.

V usage is TRBV9 and J usage is TRBJ2-3; D might be TRBD1 (5 bases). Trimming left V 2 bases short and J 2 bases short, with 9 bases between. This CDR3 has 14 residues. Germline CDR1 reads SGDLS; CDR2 reads YYNGEE. CDR3 sequence (DNA): TGTGCCAGCAGCGTCCCAGGGTTCACAGATACGCAGTATTTT. As protein: CASSVPGFTDTQYF.

J is TRBJ2-7 and V is TRBV7-6; D is undetermined. Trimming took 5 bases from V and 6 from J, leaving 11 bases between them. This CDR3 region has 12 residues. Germline assignment: CDR1 SGHVS and CDR2 FNYEAQ. The CDR3 DNA is TGTGCCAGCAGCGGGATTAGCCCCGAGCAGTACTTC. Its translation: CASSGISPEQYF.

The chain employs TRBV7-8 and TRBJ2-7, with TRBD2 matching 8 bases. J gave up 3 bases and V 4 bases, and 5 bases lay outside the gene matches. The CDR3 consists of 14 residues. The V gene's germline CDR1 is SGHVS and CDR2 FQNEAQ. The CDR3 spells CASSSGGGYYEQYF. Written as DNA, the CDR3 is TGTGCCAGCAGCTCCGGGGGGGGCTACTACGAGCAGTACTTC.

The V and J genes are TRBV10-3 and TRBJ2-7; D is ambiguous. Germline V gene sequence: CDR1 ENHRY, CDR2 SYGVKD. CDR3 length equals 15 residues. Trimming left V 1 base short and J 2 bases short, with 12 bases between. CDR3 DNA: TGTGCCATCAGTGAGTTTCCGGGTCAAGCCTACGAGCAGTACTTC. Its translation is CAISEFPGQAYEQYF.

The chain has TRBV7-2 and TRBJ2-1; D possibly corresponds to TRBD2 (6 bases). The CDR3 contains 15 residues. Looked up from germline, CDR1 is SGHTA and CDR2 is FQGNSA. V was clipped by 1 base and J by 7 bases, with 14 bases between them. The CDR3 spells CASSLVRTSGNEQFF. In DNA form, the CDR3 reads TGTGCCAGCAGCTTAGTAAGGACAAGCGGGAATGAGCAGTTCTTC.

The chain carries TRBV5-6 and TRBJ1-1; unclear D gene. The CDR3 contains 13 residues. Germline lookup yields CDR1 SGHDT and CDR2 YYEEEE. V gave up 0 bases and J gave up 5 bases, with 8 bases separating them. This CDR3 reads CASSLGRGTEAFF. As DNA, the CDR3 is TGTGCCAGCAGCTTGGGGCGGGGAACTGAAGCTTTCTTT. The entire variable domain, with the rest obtained from reference TRBV5-6 and TRBJ1-1, is as follows: DAGVTQSPTHLIKTRGQQVTLRCSPKSGHDTVSWYQQALGQGPQFIFQYYEEEERQRGNFPDRFSGHQFPNYSSELNVNALLLGDSALYLCASSLGRGTEAFFGQGTRLTVV.

This clone was observed a single time. The rearrangement joins TRBV6-5 to TRBJ2-7, with unresolved D. Germline CDR1 MNHEY, CDR2 SVGAGI. The ends were cut back, 10 bases at V and 0 bases at J, with 13 bases in the middle. The length of the CDR3 is 13 residues. The CDR3 DNA is TGTGCCACCAGCAGGTTAAGCTCCTACGAGCAGTACTTC. Translation: CATSRLSSYEQYF.

V gene TRBV18 combines with J gene TRBJ2-1; tentative D call: TRBD2 (5 bases). Germline assignment: CDR1 KGHSH and CDR2 LQKENI. V gave up 4 bases and J gave up 14 bases, with 12 bases separating them. The CDR3 sequence is 11 residues long. CDR3 sequence: CASSQMGEEFF. The CDR3 DNA follows: TGTGCCAGCTCACAAATGGGAGAGGAGTTCTTC.

This sequence joins TRBV18 and TRBJ1-1; 8 bases align to TRBD1. J was trimmed by 1 base and V by 0 bases; bases with no gene match: 4. Germline V gene lookup returns CDR1 KGHSH and CDR2 LQKENI. The CDR3 covers 16 residues. The CDR3, as DNA: TGTGCCAGCTCACCACCAGGACAGGGCGCGAACACTGAAGCTTTCTTT. This encodes CASSPPGQGANTEAFF.

This clone was recorded only once. This sample includes further DNA sequences coding for the same CDR3. The chain employs TRBV5-1 and TRBJ2-1; weak D call: TRBD2 (6 bases). Germline V CDR1 and CDR2: SGHRS, YFSETQ. The CDR3 consists of 15 residues. Between the trimmed V and J ends, which lost 0 bases and 2 bases, there was a span of 9 bases. The CDR3 sequence is CASSLAGEPYNEQFF. The CDR3 DNA sequence: TGCGCCAGCAGCTTGGCGGGGGAGCCCTACAATGAGCAGTTCTTC.

The J gene is TRBJ1-6, the V gene TRBV5-1; 7 bases fit TRBD1. The germline V gene encodes CDR1 SGHRS and CDR2 YFSETQ. V shed 3 bases and J 0 bases; nucleotides not matched to a gene: 6. This CDR3 comprises 17 residues. The CDR3 region is CASSSAGGSSYNSPLHF. As DNA, the CDR3 is TGCGCCAGCAGCTCGGCAGGGGGATCCTCCTATAATTCACCCCTCCACTTT.

The chain employs TRBV5-1 and TRBJ2-3; D unresolved. This CDR3 contains 12 residues. The germline gives CDR1 SGHRS, CDR2 YFSETQ. V lost 5 bases, J lost 2 bases, and 6 bases lay in between. In nucleotides, the CDR3 is TGCGCCAGCAGGGAACACACAGATACGCAGTATTTT. It translates to CASREHTDTQYF.

The rearrangement uses TRBV2 and TRBJ2-7; a weak D match, TRBD1 (6 bases). Germline V CDR1 and CDR2: SNHLY, FYNNEI. Trimming took off 6 bases at V and 7 bases at J, with 10 bases between the two ends. The CDR3 contains 11 residues. CDR3 amino acids: CASRDRGEQYF. The DNA of the CDR3 is TGTGCCAGCAGGGACAGAGGGGAGCAGTACTTC.

The rearrangement links TRBV7-8 to TRBJ1-5; D gene unclear. Per the germline V gene, CDR1 is SGHVS and CDR2 is FQNEAQ. The CDR3 spans 21 residues. The V end lost 3 bases, the J end lost 0 bases, and 27 bases lay between the germline ends. CDR3 DNA sequence: TGTGCCAGCAGCTTCCGACCCAACGCGACCGTCTTAGACCTTAGCAATCAGCCCCAGCATTTT. Protein sequence: CASSFRPNATVLDLSNQPQHF.

This clone showed up just a few times. CDR3: CAWKLEETQYF. DNA for the CDR3: TGTGCCTGGAAACTCGAGGAGACCCAGTACTTC. The chain carries TRBV30 and TRBJ2-5; D is undetermined. V lost 4 bases to trimming and J lost 5 bases, with 8 bases between them. Germline loops: CDR1 GTSNPN, CDR2 SVGIG (reference sequence). The CDR3 loop spans 11 amino acids.